The next 23 T cell receptor beta chains were all read from a single sample in a study of cytomegalovirus exposure and HLA in healthy donors. This table comes from immunoSEQ multiplex PCR, and its TCRdb copy is limited to in-frame clones, with some not included. This sample has 110,000 to 150,000 clones; approximately 92% occur once, and the top ten carry about 10%. The sample was PBMCs. These receptors all stem from a woman younger than 30 in good health and CMV-seropositive.

This chain connects TRBV19 to TRBJ2-7; D is perhaps TRBD1 (5 bases). Germline V gene lookup returns CDR1 LNHDA and CDR2 SQIVND (reference sequence). The V end lost 8 bases, the J end lost 3 bases, and 8 bases lay between the germline ends. This CDR3 is built from 11 residues. The CDR3 DNA reads as TGTGCCAGTGGGGCCAGCTACGAGCAGTACTTC. This encodes CASGASYEQYF.

This sequence joins TRBV2 and TRBJ2-7, with 7 bases that match TRBD1. Per the germline V gene, CDR1 is SNHLY and CDR2 is FYNNEI. The CDR3 totals 20 residues. Trimming took 0 bases from V and 2 from J; bases not matched to a gene: 19. This CDR3 reads CASSEARDWNRGFPTYEQYF. The CDR3 DNA reads TGTGCCAGCAGTGAAGCGCGTGATTGGAACAGGGGCTTCCCTACCTACGAGCAGTACTTC.

The CDR3 spells CSARLAETQYF. CDR3 bases: TGCAGTGCTAGACTAGCCGAGACCCAGTACTTC. The chain recombines TRBV20-1 with TRBJ2-5; tentative D call: TRBD2 (5 bases). Germline loops: CDR1 DFQATT, CDR2 SNEGSKA (reference sequence). CDR3 length equals 11 residues. Trimming cost V 2 bases and J 5 bases, with 6 bases left between them.

The V gene is TRBV7-2, the J gene TRBJ2-4; 8 bases fit TRBD1. V gave up 5 bases and J gave up 1 base; unmatched junction bases: 7. CDR1 and CDR2 (germline): SGHTA, FQGNSA. The CDR3 runs 16 residues. The CDR3 protein is CASSRSGGQAKNIQYF. DNA for the CDR3: TGTGCCAGCAGCAGGTCAGGGGGCCAGGCCAAAAACATTCAGTACTTC.

This sequence joins TRBV27 and TRBJ2-5; 7 bases fit TRBD1. This CDR3 comprises 15 residues. Germline lookup yields CDR1 MNHEY and CDR2 SMNVEV (reference sequence). The V and J ends lost 5 bases and 2 bases, in that order; junction bases with no gene match: 8. Here the CDR3 reads CASSQLGTAQETQYF. The CDR3 nucleotides read TGTGCCAGCAGTCAACTCGGGACAGCACAAGAGACCCAGTACTTC.

The chain couples TRBV9 to TRBJ2-1; D is perhaps TRBD2 (6 bases). The CDR3 loop spans 15 amino acids. V was shortened by 5 bases and J by 3 bases, with 15 bases between the two germline ends. The V gene's germline CDR1 is SGDLS and CDR2 YYNGEE. In DNA form, the CDR3 reads TGTGCCAGCAGTGCCGGGACTCCTATCTACAATGAGCAGTTCTTC. Protein: CASSAGTPIYNEQFF.

This chain uses TRBV5-6 with TRBJ2-1; tentatively, D is TRBD2 (6 bases). This CDR3 region has 16 residues. The ends were cut back, 4 bases at V and 8 bases at J, with 22 bases in the middle. Germline V gene sequence: CDR1 SGHDT, CDR2 YYEEEE. The CDR3 DNA reads TGTGCCAGCAGCAGGAGGGTAAGTGTACTGACAGATGAGCAGTTCTTC. This codes for CASSRRVSVLTDEQFF.

This chain links TRBV7-9 with TRBJ1-1; D gene ambiguous. Germline CDR1 reads SEHNR; CDR2 reads FQNEAQ (reference sequence). The V gene lost 4 bases and the J gene lost 8 bases, with 11 bases spanning the gap. This CDR3 is built from 12 residues. CDR3 amino acids: CASSSSSWEAFF. In DNA form, the CDR3 reads TGTGCCAGCAGCTCTAGCTCATGGGAAGCTTTCTTT.

V is TRBV30 and J is TRBJ1-5, with 8 bases fitting TRBD1. Germline V gene data show CDR1 as GTSNPN and CDR2 as SVGIG (reference sequence). The trim removed 2 bases at V and 3 bases at J, leaving 9 bases unmatched. This CDR3 has 16 amino acids. CDR3 sequence (DNA): TGTGCCTGGAGTCCACAGGACAGGGCCTTCAATCAGCCCCAGCATTTT. The encoded protein is CAWSPQDRAFNQPQHF.

The chain's CDR3 is CASSPSGRGSYEQYF. CDR3 DNA sequence: TGTGCCAGCAGCCCTTCCGGGCGGGGGAGCTACGAGCAGTACTTC. V is TRBV9 and J is TRBJ2-7, with 7 bases lining up with TRBD2. V lost 4 bases, J lost 3 bases, and 10 bases stayed unmatched. Germline CDR1 and CDR2: SGDLS and YYNGEE. The CDR3 totals 15 residues.

This clone was seen a handful of times. This chain joins TRBV6-1 and TRBJ1-4; D uncertain. The CDR3 is 15 residues long. The germline V gene encodes CDR1 MNHNS and CDR2 SASEGT. V was cut by 6 bases and J by 6 bases, with 17 bases left in between. The CDR3 nucleotides are TGTGCCAGCAGCTCCCCTCGTGAATCGGATGAAAAACTGTTTTTT. This sequence encodes CASSSPRESDEKLFF.

The chain is built from TRBV6-6 and TRBJ2-7, with D possibly matching TRBD2 (7 bases). V lost 5 bases, J lost 3 bases, and 11 bases lay in between. Germline V gene lookup returns CDR1 MNHNY and CDR2 SVGAGI (reference sequence). The CDR3 contains 13 residues. DNA of the CDR3: TGTGCCAGCAGTGGGGGAGGGGGCTACGAGCAGTACTTC. Protein: CASSGGGGYEQYF.

The V and J genes are TRBV27 and TRBJ1-1, with D unclear. The CDR3 is 15 amino acids. V shed 8 bases and J shed 0 bases, with 16 bases lying between them. Germline V gene data show CDR1 as MNHEY and CDR2 as SMNVEV (reference sequence). In nucleotides, the CDR3 is TGTGCCAGCGCGGGCGGGGTTTGGGTGAACACTGAAGCTTTCTTT. It specifies CASAGGVWVNTEAFF.

V is TRBV28 and J is TRBJ2-6; 7 bases match TRBD1. This CDR3 region has 15 residues. Germline assignment: CDR1 MDHEN and CDR2 SYDVKM. V dropped 7 bases and J dropped 0; count of bases not matched to a gene: 3. Here the CDR3 reads CASTSGGSGANVLTF. CDR3 in DNA: TGTGCCAGCACATCAGGGGGCTCTGGGGCCAACGTCCTGACTTTC.

This chain links TRBV5-4 with TRBJ2-7; TRBD1 agrees at 7 bases. CDR1 and CDR2 (germline): SGHNT, YYREEE (reference sequence). This CDR3 contains 14 residues. V shed 4 bases and J 0 bases; nucleotides not matched to a gene: 4. CDR3 nucleotides: TGTGCCAGCAGCCCGCGGACAGGCTCCTACGAGCAGTACTTC. This sequence encodes CASSPRTGSYEQYF. The whole variable domain, remainder taken from reference TRBV5-4 and TRBJ2-7, is ETGVTQSPTHLIKTRGQQVTLRCSSQSGHNTVSWYQQALGQGPQFIFQYYREEENGRGNFPPRFSGLQFPNYSSELNVNALELDDSALYLCASSPRTGSYEQYFGPGTRLTVT.

The chain uses TRBV5-4 and TRBJ2-3; 8 bases fit TRBD2. CDR3 length equals 17 residues. The V segment lost 0 bases and the J segment 4 bases; nucleotides outside the gene matches: 10. Germline V gene lookup returns CDR1 SGHNT and CDR2 YYREEE (reference sequence). CDR3 bases: TGTGCCAGCAGCTTGGGGGTACGGCGGGGGGCCGCAGATACGCAGTATTTT. Protein sequence: CASSLGVRRGAADTQYF.

This clone was recorded once. The gene calls are TRBV7-8 and TRBJ2-7; no clear D gene. This CDR3 is 15 amino acids long. Trimming took 4 bases from V and 0 from J, leaving 13 bases between them. From germline, CDR1 is SGHVS and CDR2 FQNEAQ. The chain's CDR3 is CASSSPRMSSYEQYF. In DNA form, the CDR3 reads TGTGCCAGCAGCTCACCTAGGATGAGCTCCTACGAGCAGTACTTC.

The chain is built from TRBV2 and TRBJ1-1, with a tentative D call TRBD1 (5 bases). Germline V gives CDR1 SNHLY, CDR2 FYNNEI. The CDR3 spans 13 residues. V was cut by 9 bases and J by 1 base, with 12 bases left in between. CDR3 nucleotide sequence: TGTGCCAGTAATCAGGGAGGGAACACTGAAGCTTTCTTT. Translation gives CASNQGGNTEAFF. Supplemented by reference TRBV2 and TRBJ1-1, the full variable domain reads EPEVTQTPSHQVTQMGQEVILRCVPISNHLYFYWYRQILGQKVEFLVSFYNNEISEKSEIFDDQFSVERPDGSNFTLKIRSTKLEDSAMYFCASNQGGNTEAFFGQGTRLTVV.

V and J are TRBV28 and TRBJ2-7; weak D call: TRBD1 (5 bases). This CDR3 comprises 14 residues. V lost 2 bases, J lost 6 bases, and 14 bases lay in between. Germline V CDR1 and CDR2: MDHEN, SYDVKM. CDR3 region: CASSLPRDASEQYF. CDR3 sequence (DNA): TGTGCCAGCAGTTTACCCAGGGATGCGAGCGAGCAGTACTTC.

V gene TRBV11-2 combines with J gene TRBJ2-7; perhaps TRBD1 as D (5 bases). V lost 4 bases to trimming and J lost 2 bases, with 15 bases between them. The CDR3 spans 15 residues. Per the germline V gene, CDR1 is SGHAT and CDR2 is FQNNGV. As DNA, the CDR3 is TGTGCCAGCAGCTCGAGACAGTCGTTCACCTACGAGCAGTACTTC. Amino acids: CASSSRQSFTYEQYF.

V gene TRBV5-1 combines with J gene TRBJ1-2, with 9 bases fitting TRBD1. Germline CDR1 reads SGHRS; CDR2 reads YFSETQ. With 3 bases clipped from V and 2 bases from J, the junction kept 5 bases outside the gene matches. The CDR3 length is 15 residues. For the CDR3, the DNA is TGCGCCAGCAGCTCGATGGACAGGGGAAACTATGGCTACACCTTC. Protein: CASSSMDRGNYGYTF.

The table lists this clone with a count of one. This chain uses TRBV7-2 with TRBJ2-7; TRBD1 matches 7 bases. V lost 3 bases to trimming and J lost 0 bases; unmatched junction nucleotides: 5. Germline values: CDR1 SGHTA, CDR2 FQGNSA. The CDR3 is 15 amino acids. CDR3 residues: CASSFYWTGSYEQYF. In DNA form, the CDR3 reads TGTGCCAGCAGCTTTTATTGGACAGGCTCCTACGAGCAGTACTTC. The complete variable domain, with remaining parts taken from reference TRBV7-2 and TRBJ2-7, reads GAGVSQSPSNKVTEKGKDVELRCDPISGHTALYWYRQSLGQGLEFLIYFQGNSAPDKSGLPSDRFSAERTGGSVSTLTIQRTQQEDSAVYLCASSFYWTGSYEQYFGPGTRLTVT.

J is TRBJ2-5 and V is TRBV19; 12 bases match TRBD2. The CDR3 covers 16 residues. Germline CDR1 LNHDA, CDR2 SQIVND (reference sequence). Trimming cost V 6 bases and J 1 base; bases outside gene matches: 6. In DNA, the CDR3 is TGTGCCAGTAGGATGACTAGCGGGGGCCCCCAAGAGACCCAGTACTTC. This translates into CASRMTSGGPQETQYF. Full variable domain (remainder filled in from reference TRBV19 and TRBJ2-5): DGGITQSPKYLFRKEGQNVTLSCEQNLNHDAMYWYRQDPGQGLRLIYYSQIVNDFQKGDIAEGYSVSREKKESFPLTVTSAQKNPTAFYLCASRMTSGGPQETQYFGPGTRLLVL.